These 14 T cell receptor beta chains originate from one sample sequenced in a study of Ad26.COV2.S vaccination and SARS-CoV-2 variants. The sample's treatment: roughly 18 received Ad26.COV2.S at low or high dose, single or two shots; 5 received placebo; per-sample allocation not given. Sample collection was performed on day 63 after the first vaccine or placebo injection. The table came from immunoSEQ multiplex PCR; TCRdb's copy has only in-frame clones and leaves some out. The sample carries about 480,000 clones, approximately 90% recorded once. Here the sequenced sample was peripheral blood, taken in a trial of Ad26.COV2.S vaccine versus placebo. These receptors were obtained from a person between 18 and 59 years old who received the Ad26.COV2.S COVID-19 vaccine or a placebo.

The J gene is TRBJ2-5, the V gene TRBV19; D gene uncertain. Trimming left V 9 bases short and J 0 bases short, with 14 bases between. Germline V gene sequence: CDR1 LNHDA, CDR2 SQIVND (reference sequence). This CDR3 is built from 14 residues. CDR3 amino acids: CASRPGPHQETQYF. The CDR3 bases are TGTGCCAGCCGTCCCGGACCACACCAAGAGACCCAGTACTTC.

The chain joins TRBV3-1 (or the pseudogene TRBV3-2) to TRBJ2-7; TRBD2 agrees at 8 bases. Germline V gives CDR1 LGHDT, CDR2 YNNKEL (reference sequence). This CDR3 region has 15 residues. V lost 2 bases, J lost 3 bases, and 6 bases stayed unmatched. For the CDR3, the DNA is TGTGCCAGCAGCCAATCACCGGGACTAGGCTACGAGCAGTACTTC. Its translation: CASSQSPGLGYEQYF.

There are many counts of this clone. This chain connects TRBV6-2 or TRBV6-3 to TRBJ2-5, with a possible D match to TRBD2 (6 bases). CDR1 and CDR2 from the germline V gene are MNHEY and SVGEGT. This CDR3 is built from 14 residues. Between the trimmed V and J ends, which lost 5 bases and 1 base, there was a span of 11 bases. The CDR3 spells CASSPRRGQETQYF. The CDR3 DNA is TGTGCCAGCAGTCCCCGGCGGGGCCAAGAGACCCAGTACTTC.

The V call is TRBV30, the J call TRBJ2-2; no clear D. This CDR3 is built from 13 residues. In germline, CDR1 is GTSNPN, CDR2 SVGIG (reference sequence). Trimming took 0 bases from V and 12 from J, leaving 14 bases between them. The CDR3 bases are TGTGCCTGGAGTGTATTCGGCACCGTGAAGCTGTTTTTT. Protein: CAWSVFGTVKLFF.

V is TRBV11-2 and J is TRBJ2-1; 7 nucleotides align to TRBD2. Germline V gives CDR1 SGHAT, CDR2 FQNNGV. After removal of 5 bases from V and 3 bases from J, the junction contained 16 bases not matched to a gene. This CDR3 comprises 18 residues. The CDR3 loop reads CASSPRRGWLADYNEQFF. CDR3 bases: TGTGCCAGCAGCCCGCGTCGGGGTTGGCTAGCGGACTACAATGAGCAGTTCTTC.

This chain links TRBV3-1 (or the pseudogene TRBV3-2) with TRBJ1-1, with D uncertain. The germline V gene encodes CDR1 LGHDT and CDR2 YNNKEL (reference sequence). Deletions cut 5 bases from V and 5 bases from J, with 9 bases between. The CDR3 loop spans 12 amino acids. CDR3 in DNA: TGTGCCAGCAGCGCCGCGGGAACTGAAGCTTTCTTT. Translated, it gives CASSAAGTEAFF.

The V gene is TRBV5-1, the J gene TRBJ2-1, with TRBD2 matching 7 bases. The CDR3 has 15 amino acids. Germline V gene sequence: CDR1 SGHRS, CDR2 YFSETQ. J lost 5 bases, V lost 4 bases, and 9 bases had no gene match. The CDR3 protein is CASSPGLPPNNEQFF. DNA for the CDR3: TGCGCCAGCAGCCCGGGACTACCCCCCAACAATGAGCAGTTCTTC.

The genes are TRBV30 and TRBJ2-1; the D is unclear. Trimming removed 4 bases from V and 10 bases from J, with 14 bases in between. Germline loops: CDR1 GTSNPN, CDR2 SVGIG (reference sequence). The CDR3 is made up of 12 amino acids. CDR3 amino acids: CAWNLGTPEQFF. In nucleotides, the CDR3 is TGTGCCTGGAACCTGGGAACCCCGGAGCAGTTCTTC.

The chain has TRBV7-9 and TRBJ1-2, with D tentatively TRBD1 (5 bases). The CDR3 consists of 15 residues. Germline CDR1 reads SEHNR; CDR2 reads FQNEAQ (reference sequence). V lost 5 bases and J 2 bases, leaving 15 bases between the germline ends. The CDR3 here is CASSDPGRINYGYTF. CDR3 coding DNA: TGTGCCAGCAGCGATCCGGGACGGATAAACTATGGCTACACCTTC.

The chain recombines TRBV5-8 with TRBJ2-7; 7 bases agree with TRBD1. The CDR3 length is 16 residues. Germline-derived CDR1 and CDR2 are SGHTS and YDEGEE. Trimming at V came to 4 bases and at J to 1 base, leaving 11 bases not matched to a gene. CDR3: CASSRTGTARSYEQYF. For the CDR3, the DNA is TGTGCCAGCAGCCGAACCGGGACAGCGAGGTCCTACGAGCAGTACTTC.

This chain links TRBV21-1 with TRBJ1-5. TRBV21-1 represents a pseudogene. This CDR3 is built from 15 residues. CDR3: CASSKLGGANQPQHF. The CDR3 DNA is TGTGCCAGCAGCAAACTAGGAGGAGCAAATCAGCCCCAGCATTTT.

J is TRBJ1-5 and V is TRBV19; TRBD1 aligns across 8 bases. Unmatched junction bases numbered 10, after V lost 6 bases and J lost 6 bases. This CDR3 comprises 15 residues. CDR1 and CDR2 (germline): LNHDA, SQIVND (reference sequence). The CDR3 spells CASRPGTGSFQPQHF. In DNA, the CDR3 is TGTGCCAGTAGACCCGGGACAGGTTCCTTTCAGCCCCAGCATTTT.

V and J are TRBV7-6 and TRBJ2-2; D unresolved. CDR1 and CDR2 from the germline V gene are SGHVS and FNYEAQ. The CDR3 is 14 residues long. V lost 5 bases and J 5 bases, leaving 12 bases between the germline ends. This chain's CDR3 is CASSAAPTTGELFF. The CDR3 DNA sequence: TGTGCCAGCAGCGCCGCGCCAACAACCGGGGAGCTGTTTTTT. Full variable domain (outside the CDR3, taken from reference TRBV7-6 and TRBJ2-2): GAGVSQSPRYKVTKRGQDVALRCDPISGHVSLYWYRQALGQGPEFLTYFNYEAQQDKSGLPNDRFSAERPEGSISTLTIQRTEQRDSAMYRCASSAAPTTGELFFGEGSRLTVL.

This chain joins TRBV5-1 and TRBJ2-7, with D tentatively TRBD2 (6 bases). V was trimmed by 1 base and J by 0 bases, leaving 17 bases between them. Germline CDR1 SGHRS, CDR2 YFSETQ. The CDR3 contains 17 residues. As DNA, the CDR3 is TGCGCCAGCAGCTTGTGGGCGACAGCGGGCATCTCCTACGAGCAGTACTTC. Its protein product is CASSLWATAGISYEQYF. Supplemented by reference TRBV5-1 and TRBJ2-7, the full variable domain reads KAGVTQTPRYLIKTRGQQVTLSCSPISGHRSVSWYQQTPGQGLQFLFEYFSETQRNKGNFPGRFSGRQFSNSRSEMNVSTLELGDSALYLCASSLWATAGISYEQYFGPGTRLTVT.